Here is one T cell receptor beta chain with its context. The antigen is not known. This CDR3 has 15 residues. Between the trimmed V and J ends, which lost 0 bases and 4 bases, there was a span of 10 bases. Germline loops: CDR1 SGHRS, CDR2 YFSETQ. The sample belongs to a study of T cells in localized non-small cell lung cancer. Libraries were prepared by immunoSEQ multiplex PCR; TCRdb keeps only in-frame clonotypes and omits some of them. The sample consists of roughly 30,000 clones, under 95% of them appearing once. Findings of the study overall: The study found T cell clonality highest in uninvolved adjacent lung, above tumor. It remains possible that heterogeneity exists, since only one tumor region was sequenced. Greater blood T cell density accompanied longer overall survival.

This specimen consisted of peripheral blood, obtained before any cancer treatment. V gene TRBV5-1 combines with J gene TRBJ2-2, with a possible D match to TRBD1 (5 bases). This sequence originates from a female donor aged 60 or older with stage I lung adenocarcinoma. The CDR3 reads CASSLDQGSTGELFF. The CDR3 nucleotides are TGCGCCAGCAGCTTGGACCAGGGCAGCACCGGGGAGCTGTTTTTT.